This entry lists 10 T cell receptor beta chains sequenced from one sample in a study of human T cells and chemical hapten exposure. TCRdb reprocessed the RACE reads with MiXCR, giving one entry per CDR3 protein. The table includes 150,000 to 200,000 distinct CDR3 sequences, about 25% detected once. Time point reported: patch test 3, about 24 weeks after DPC sensitization. Described treatment: therapeutic diphenylcyclopropenone sensitization with weekly scalp DPC. The sequencing used whole blood, collected in connection with sensitization to the hapten diphenylcyclopropenone (DPC). All receptors come from a woman aged 40 to 50 with alopecia areata. Some clones in this sample may be carry-over from other donors' samples.

The sample holds a few counts of this clonotype. The chain uses TRBV24-1 and TRBJ2-1; D is possibly TRBD1 (6 bases). V was shortened by 7 bases and J by 5 bases, with 17 bases between the two germline ends. CDR1 is KGHDR and CDR2 is SFDVKD in the germline V gene. The CDR3 is 15 amino acids. The CDR3, as DNA: TGTGCCACCAGGTCGCGGCAGGGGTACCACAATGAGCAGTTCTTC. As protein: CATRSRQGYHNEQFF.

The J gene is TRBJ2-1, the V gene TRBV9, with unresolved D. Germline lookup yields CDR1 SGDLS and CDR2 YYNGEE. The CDR3 has 16 residues. With 4 bases removed from V and 6 bases from J, the gap between germline ends came to 20 bases. The CDR3 DNA reads TGTGCCAGCAGCCCCCGGGTCTCCCTTGGTTCCAATGAGCAGTTCTTC. The encoded protein is CASSPRVSLGSNEQFF.

V is TRBV28 and J is TRBJ1-2, with 7 bases fitting TRBD1. Trimming cost V 8 bases and J 4 bases; bases outside gene matches: 10. This CDR3 is built from 14 residues. From germline, CDR1 is MDHEN and CDR2 SYDVKM. Written as DNA, the CDR3 is TGTGCCAGCCGACCCCCGACAGGGCGCTATGGCTACACCTTC. Its translation: CASRPPTGRYGYTF.

This clonotype was seen more than once but under ten times. The genes are TRBV7-2 and TRBJ2-1, with 8 bases fitting TRBD1. The CDR3 has 14 residues. The germline V gene encodes CDR1 SGHTA and CDR2 FQGNSA. The V segment lost 7 bases and the J segment 5 bases; nucleotides outside the gene matches: 7. CDR3 sequence reads: CASNRGARDNEQFF. CDR3 in DNA: TGTGCCAGCAACAGGGGGGCGCGGGACAATGAGCAGTTCTTC.

The J gene is TRBJ1-1, the V gene TRBV2; the D is unclear. Germline loops: CDR1 SNHLY, CDR2 FYNNEI. V lost 4 bases and J lost 2, with 8 bases in between. CDR3 length: 13 amino acids. The chain's CDR3 is CASSVETNTEAFF. CDR3 sequence (DNA): TGTGCCAGCAGTGTTGAAACCAACACTGAAGCTTTCTTT.

This rearrangement joins TRBV20-1 to TRBJ2-3; 8 bases fit TRBD2. The length of the CDR3 is 14 residues. Germline assignment: CDR1 DFQATT and CDR2 SNEGSKA (reference sequence). Trimming at V came to 4 bases and at J to 6 bases, leaving 9 bases not matched to a gene. The CDR3 spells CSATLSGSADTQYF. The CDR3 bases are TGCAGTGCTACTCTAAGCGGGAGCGCGGATACGCAGTATTTT.

This clonotype has a handful of counts. The chain joins TRBV28 to TRBJ2-3; D is uncertain. The CDR3 extends over 15 amino acids. Germline V gene data show CDR1 as MDHEN and CDR2 as SYDVKM. V lost 5 bases, J lost 4 bases, and 16 bases lay in between. CDR3 nucleotide sequence: TGTGCCAGCAGTGGGCGGTTGGGATCCCCAGATACGCAGTATTTT. Translation: CASSGRLGSPDTQYF.

This chain links TRBV7-9 with TRBJ1-1, with D possibly being TRBD1 (6 bases). Germline V lookup: CDR1 SEHNR, CDR2 FQNEAQ (reference sequence). V dropped 1 base and J dropped 3 bases, with 6 bases sitting between them. The CDR3 totals 13 residues. The CDR3 coding sequence is TGTGCCAGCAGCTTAGGGGGGCACACTGAAGCTTTCTTT. Its protein product is CASSLGGHTEAFF.

This clonotype has only a few counts. J is TRBJ2-7 and V is TRBV7-2; 8 nucleotides align to TRBD2. V shed 5 bases, J shed 5 bases, and the junction held 11 bases outside the gene matches. The CDR3 runs to 15 residues. Germline CDR1 and CDR2: SGHTA and FQGNSA. CDR3 amino acids: CASSRGSGRIDEQYF. The CDR3 coding sequence is TGTGCCAGCAGCCGCGGAAGCGGGAGAATCGACGAGCAGTACTTC.

The rearrangement uses TRBV20-1 and TRBJ2-5; no definite D call. Germline V CDR1 and CDR2: DFQATT, SNEGSKA (reference sequence). This CDR3 has 12 amino acids. V was cut by 3 bases and J by 5 bases, with 10 bases left in between. CDR3 sequence: CSASRLEETQYF. The CDR3 DNA follows: TGCAGTGCTAGTCGTCTAGAGGAGACCCAGTACTTC.